The clone carrying this TCR beta chain has just a few counts. The antigen remains undetermined. Graves' hyperthyroidism qualified as stable when ophthalmopathy did not progress within 18 months. Thyroid ultrasound, orbital computed tomography, clinical symptoms, and serum thyroxine and TRAb underpinned diagnoses. Fresh 10 ml peripheral blood yielded PBMCs. CDR3 length: 16 amino acids. Unmatched junction bases numbered 3, after V lost 3 bases and J lost 0 bases. Germline CDR1 reads SGHRS; CDR2 reads YFSETQ. This sample was included in a study of T cells in Graves' hyperthyroidism and ophthalmopathy. Study-level points and caveats: A model built on 13 V-J features separated ophthalmopathy from stable hyperthyroidism.

Using RNA transcripts as the source, TCR beta CDR3 regions were amplified. HTBI primers drove first-round RT-PCR of the TCR CDR3. Each CDR3 protein is one row after TCRdb ran MiXCR on the multiplex PCR reads. This table has approximately 400,000 distinct CDR3 sequences, about 16% appearing once. The clonotype was recovered from a woman aged 30 to 39 with Graves' hyperthyroidism. The sample consisted of blood. The chain couples TRBV5-1 to TRBJ2-6; 7 bases line up with TRBD1. The CDR3 spells CASSWDSSSGANVLTF. The CDR3 region has the DNA TGCGCCAGCAGCTGGGACAGTAGCTCTGGGGCCAACGTCCTGACTTTC.